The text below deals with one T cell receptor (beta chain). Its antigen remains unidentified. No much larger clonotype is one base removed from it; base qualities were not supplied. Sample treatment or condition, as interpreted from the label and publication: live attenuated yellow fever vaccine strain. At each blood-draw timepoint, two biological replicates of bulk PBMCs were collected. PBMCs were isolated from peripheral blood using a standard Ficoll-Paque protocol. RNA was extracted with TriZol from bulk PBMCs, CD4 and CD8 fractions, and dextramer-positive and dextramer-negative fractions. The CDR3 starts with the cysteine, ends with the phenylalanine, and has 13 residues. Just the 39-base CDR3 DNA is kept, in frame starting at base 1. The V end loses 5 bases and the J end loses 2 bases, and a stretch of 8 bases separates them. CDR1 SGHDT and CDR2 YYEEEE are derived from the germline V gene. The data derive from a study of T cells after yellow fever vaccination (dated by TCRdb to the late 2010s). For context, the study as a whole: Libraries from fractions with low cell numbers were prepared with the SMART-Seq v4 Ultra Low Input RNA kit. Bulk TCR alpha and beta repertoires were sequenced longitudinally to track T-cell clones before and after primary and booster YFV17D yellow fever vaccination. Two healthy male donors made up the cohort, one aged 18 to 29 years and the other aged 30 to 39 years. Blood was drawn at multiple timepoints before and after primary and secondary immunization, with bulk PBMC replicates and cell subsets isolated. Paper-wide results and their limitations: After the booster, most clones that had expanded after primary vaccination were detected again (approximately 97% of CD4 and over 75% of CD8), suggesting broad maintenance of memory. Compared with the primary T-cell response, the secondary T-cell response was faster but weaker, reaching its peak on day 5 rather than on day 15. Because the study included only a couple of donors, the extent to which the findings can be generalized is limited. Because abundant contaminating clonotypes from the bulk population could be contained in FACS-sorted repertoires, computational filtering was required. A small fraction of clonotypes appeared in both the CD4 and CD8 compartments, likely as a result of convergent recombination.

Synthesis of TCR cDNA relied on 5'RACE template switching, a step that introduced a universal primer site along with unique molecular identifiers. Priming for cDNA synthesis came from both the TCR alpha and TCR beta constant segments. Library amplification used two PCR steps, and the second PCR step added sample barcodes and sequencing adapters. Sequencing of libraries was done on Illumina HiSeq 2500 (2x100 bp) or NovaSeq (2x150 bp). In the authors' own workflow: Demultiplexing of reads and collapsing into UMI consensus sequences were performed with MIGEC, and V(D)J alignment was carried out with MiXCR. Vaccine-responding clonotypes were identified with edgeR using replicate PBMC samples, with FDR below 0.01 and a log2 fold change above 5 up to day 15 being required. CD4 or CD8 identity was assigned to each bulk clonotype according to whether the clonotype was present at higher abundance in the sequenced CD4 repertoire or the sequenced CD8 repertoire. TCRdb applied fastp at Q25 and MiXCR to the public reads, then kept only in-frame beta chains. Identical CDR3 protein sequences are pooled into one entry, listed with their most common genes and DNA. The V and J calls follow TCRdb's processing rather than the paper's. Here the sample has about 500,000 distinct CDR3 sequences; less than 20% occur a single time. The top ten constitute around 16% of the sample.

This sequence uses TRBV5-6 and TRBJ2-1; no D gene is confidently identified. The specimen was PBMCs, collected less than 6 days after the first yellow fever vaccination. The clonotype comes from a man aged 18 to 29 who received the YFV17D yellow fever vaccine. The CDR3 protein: CASRRTTYNEQFF. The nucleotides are TGTGCCAGCAGGCGGACCACCTACAATGAGCAGTTCTTC.